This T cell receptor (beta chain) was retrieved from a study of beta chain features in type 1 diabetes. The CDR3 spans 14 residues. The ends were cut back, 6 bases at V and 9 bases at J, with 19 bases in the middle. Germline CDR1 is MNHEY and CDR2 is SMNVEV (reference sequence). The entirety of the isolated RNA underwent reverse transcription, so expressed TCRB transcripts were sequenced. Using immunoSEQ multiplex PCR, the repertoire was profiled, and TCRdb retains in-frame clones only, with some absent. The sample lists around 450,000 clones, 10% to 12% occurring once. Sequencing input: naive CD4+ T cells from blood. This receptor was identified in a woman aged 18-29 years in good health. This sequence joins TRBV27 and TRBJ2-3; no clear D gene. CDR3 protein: CASSYRLGPYTQYF. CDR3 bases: TGTGCCAGCAGCTACCGTCTGGGCCCCTACACGCAGTATTTT.